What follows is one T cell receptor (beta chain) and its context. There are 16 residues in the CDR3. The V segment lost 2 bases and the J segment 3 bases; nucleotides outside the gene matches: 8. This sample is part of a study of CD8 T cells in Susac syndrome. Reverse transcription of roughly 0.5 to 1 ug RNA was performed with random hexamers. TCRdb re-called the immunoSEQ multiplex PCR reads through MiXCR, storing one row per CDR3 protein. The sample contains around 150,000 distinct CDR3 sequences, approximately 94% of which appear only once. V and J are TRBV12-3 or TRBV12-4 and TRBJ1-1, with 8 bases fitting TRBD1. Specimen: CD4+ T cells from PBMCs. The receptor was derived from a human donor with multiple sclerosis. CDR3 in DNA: TGTGCCAGCAGTTTAAGCGACAGGGGTTCGGACACTGAAGCTTTCTTT. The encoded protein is CASSLSDRGSDTEAFF.